The next 5 T cell receptor beta chains were all read from a single sample in a study of T cells after yellow fever vaccination. TCRdb independently ran MiXCR on the 5' RACE reads; one entry per CDR3 protein. The sample has roughly 140,000 distinct CDR3 sequences; 7.7% are singletons. The source was CD4+ T cells sorted from PBMCs, collected 5 days after the yellow fever booster vaccination. The origin of the receptors is a man younger than 45 who received the YFV17D yellow fever vaccine.

This clonotype was counted at least ten times. The J gene is TRBJ2-3, the V gene TRBV19; 10 nucleotides match TRBD1. The germline V gene encodes CDR1 LNHDA and CDR2 SQIVND (reference sequence). Trimming removed 6 bases from V and 3 bases from J; junction bases left unmatched: 3. The CDR3 runs 14 residues. In nucleotides, the CDR3 is TGTGCCAGTAGGGACAGGGGGAGGACAGATACGCAGTATTTT. Encoded protein: CASRDRGRTDTQYF.

This clonotype appeared a few times. The genes are TRBV20-1 and TRBJ2-7; 10 bases match TRBD2. Germline CDR1 and CDR2: DFQATT and SNEGSKA (reference sequence). This CDR3 contains 15 residues. DNA of the CDR3: TGCAGCGCTTCGCCCGGGGCTAGCGGGAGTGTCGAGCAGTACTTC. Its translation: CSASPGASGSVEQYF.

This clonotype was recorded many times. The chain employs TRBV7-8 and TRBJ2-7; the D call may be TRBD1 or TRBD2 (5 bases each). Germline CDR1 is SGHVS and CDR2 is FQNEAQ. This CDR3 is built from 14 residues. V lost 6 bases to trimming and J lost 0 bases, with 12 bases between them. CDR3 sequence: CASSPGPHSYEQYF. The CDR3 nucleotides are TGTGCCAGCAGTCCGGGACCTCACTCCTACGAGCAGTACTTC.

This chain links TRBV30 with TRBJ2-7; 7 nucleotides agree with TRBD2. Germline-derived CDR1 and CDR2 are GTSNPN and SVGIG (reference sequence). The length of the CDR3 is 16 residues. Germline trimming cut 2 bases from V and 4 bases from J; bases unmatched to any gene: 14. In DNA, the CDR3 is TGTGCCTGGAGTCGAACGGGGCGGGGGTTTGGGTACGAGCAGTACTTC. This sequence encodes CAWSRTGRGFGYEQYF.

Here the CDR3 DNA reads TGTGCCAGCAGCTTAATGAGGAGCAATCAGCCCCAGCATTTT. This gives the protein CASSLMRSNQPQHF. The chain carries TRBV7-2 and TRBJ1-5; D is ambiguous. Per the germline V gene, CDR1 is SGHTA and CDR2 is FQGNSA. The CDR3 extends over 14 amino acids. The V gene lost 2 bases and the J gene lost 1 base, with 6 bases spanning the gap.